This record covers a single T cell receptor (beta chain). Antigen specificity is unknown. This entry belongs to a study of OX40 agonist ivuxolimab in advanced cancers. Whole-study findings and limits: The average count of expanded clones was higher among CD8+ T cells than among CD4+.

Some clones are missing from TCRdb's copy, which holds only in-frame ones; the method was immunoSEQ multiplex PCR. The sample consists of about 43,000 clones, around nine tenths of them appearing once. CDR1 is SGHNT, CDR2 YYREEE, per germline (reference sequence). With V trimmed by 0 bases and J by 2 bases, 8 bases remained unmatched. The CDR3 spans 18 residues. This chain connects TRBV5-4 to TRBJ2-3; 11 bases line up with TRBD2. The TCR was taken from an adult with an advanced solid tumor such as melanoma, head and neck, liver or kidney cancer. This material consisted of CD4+ or CD8+ T cells sorted from blood, taken in a trial of the OX40 agonist ivuxolimab. The CDR3 DNA follows: TGTGCCAGCAGCTTGGCGGTTTTAGCGGGGGGGTCCACAGATACGCAGTATTTT. Protein: CASSLAVLAGGSTDTQYF.